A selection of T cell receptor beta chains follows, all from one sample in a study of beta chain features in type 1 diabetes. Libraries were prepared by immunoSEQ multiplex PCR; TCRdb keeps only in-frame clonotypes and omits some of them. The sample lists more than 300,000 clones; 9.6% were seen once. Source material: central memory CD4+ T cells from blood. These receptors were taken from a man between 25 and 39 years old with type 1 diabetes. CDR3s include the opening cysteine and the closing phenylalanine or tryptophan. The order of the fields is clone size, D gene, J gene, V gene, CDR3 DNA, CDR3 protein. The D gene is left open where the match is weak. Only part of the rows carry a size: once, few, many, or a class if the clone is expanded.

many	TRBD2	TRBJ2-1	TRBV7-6	TGTGCCAGCAGCCTACAAATTTTCTCTGCGGGAGCCACCTACAATGAGCAGTTCTTC	CASSLQIFSAGATYNEQFF
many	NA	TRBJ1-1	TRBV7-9	TGTGCCAGCAGCTTAGCGCCAGCGAACACTGAAGCTTTCTTT	CASSLAPANTEAFF
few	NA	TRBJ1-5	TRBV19	TGTGCCAGTAGTTTTAGCAATCAGCCCCAGCATTTT	CASSFSNQPQHF
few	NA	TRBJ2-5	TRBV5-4	TGTGCCAGCAGCTTGGCCGGGACGATGAAGACCCAGTACTTC	CASSLAGTMKTQYF
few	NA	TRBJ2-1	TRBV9	TGTGCCAGCAGCGTCGGGACCACCCAACTATCCTACAATGAGCAGTTCTTC	CASSVGTTQLSYNEQFF
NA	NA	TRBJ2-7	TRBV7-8	TGTGCCAGCAGCCCAGGCCGGTTCTCCTACGAGCAGTACTTC	CASSPGRFSYEQYF
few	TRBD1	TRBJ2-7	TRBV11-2	TGTGCCAGCAGCCCTCTCAGACAGGGGGCCTACGAGCAGTACTTC	CASSPLRQGAYEQYF
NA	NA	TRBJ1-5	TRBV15	TGTGCCACCAGCAGAGTTACGGATCAGCCCCAGCATTTT	CATSRVTDQPQHF
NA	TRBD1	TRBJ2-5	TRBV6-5	TGTGCCAGCAGTCTGACAGGGGGGAAAGAGACCCAGTACTTC	CASSLTGGKETQYF
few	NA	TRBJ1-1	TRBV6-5	TGTGCCAGCAGTTACACGAGGAATCTGGGAAACACTGAAGCTTTCTTT	CASSYTRNLGNTEAFF
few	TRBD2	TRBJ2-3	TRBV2	TGTGCCAGCAGTCTAGCGGGAGTCAGCACAGATACGCAGTATTTT	CASSLAGVSTDTQYF
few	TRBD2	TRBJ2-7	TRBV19	TGTGCCAGTAGTATGTGGGCTAGCGGGAGCGGCGAGCAGTACTTC	CASSMWASGSGEQYF
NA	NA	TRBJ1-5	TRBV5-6	TGTGCCAGCAGCTTGGACGGGGGAAGCAATCAGCCCCAGCATTTT	CASSLDGGSNQPQHF
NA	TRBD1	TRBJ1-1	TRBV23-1	TGCGCCAGCAGTCAATCGGTGGACAGGGGAAAGAACACTGAAGCTTTCTTT	CASSQSVDRGKNTEAFF
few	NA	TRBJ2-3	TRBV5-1	TGCGCCAGCAGCTCTGGAGGGAGCACAGATACGCAGTATTTT	CASSSGGSTDTQYF
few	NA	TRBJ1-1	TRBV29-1	TGCAGCGGGTCATCGGGGAACACTGAAGCTTTCTTT	CSGSSGNTEAFF
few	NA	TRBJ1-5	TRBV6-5	TGTGCCAGCAGTCGCGACAGAGAGGGGCAGCCCCAGCATTTT	CASSRDREGQPQHF
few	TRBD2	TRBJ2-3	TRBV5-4	TGTGCCAGCAGAACTAGCGGCACAGATACGCAGTATTTT	CASRTSGTDTQYF
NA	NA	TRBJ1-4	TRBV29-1	TGCAGCGTTTGGTGGACTAATGAAAAACTGTTTTTT	CSVWWTNEKLFF
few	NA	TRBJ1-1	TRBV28	TGTGCCAGCAGGCTCTTGAGGGTTGACACTGAAGCTTTCTTT	CASRLLRVDTEAFF
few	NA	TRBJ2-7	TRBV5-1	TGCGCCAGCAGCAAAGCTTTGGGGAGAGGGGACGAGCAGTACTTC	CASSKALGRGDEQYF
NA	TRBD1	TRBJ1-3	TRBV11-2	TGTGCCAGCAGCCAACAGGGCGGGACAGGGACCTCTGGAAACACCATATATTTT	CASSQQGGTGTSGNTIYF
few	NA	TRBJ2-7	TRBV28	TGTGCCATCGATCTAGGCGACGAGCAGTACTTC	CAIDLGDEQYF
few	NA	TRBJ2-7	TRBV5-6	TGTGCCAGCAGCTGGGGGGAGGCTGCTTACGAGCAGTACTTC	CASSWGEAAYEQYF
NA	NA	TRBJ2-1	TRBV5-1	TGCGCCAGCACCCCTCGGGCTACCGATGCCTACAATGAGCAGTTCTTC	CASTPRATDAYNEQFF
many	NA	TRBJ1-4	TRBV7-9	TGTGCCAGCAGCTTAGTACCCGGGAGTGGAGATGAAAAACTGTTTTTT	CASSLVPGSGDEKLFF
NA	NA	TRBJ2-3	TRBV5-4	TGTGCCAGCAGCCGAGGACCCTCAGATACGCAGTATTTT	CASSRGPSDTQYF